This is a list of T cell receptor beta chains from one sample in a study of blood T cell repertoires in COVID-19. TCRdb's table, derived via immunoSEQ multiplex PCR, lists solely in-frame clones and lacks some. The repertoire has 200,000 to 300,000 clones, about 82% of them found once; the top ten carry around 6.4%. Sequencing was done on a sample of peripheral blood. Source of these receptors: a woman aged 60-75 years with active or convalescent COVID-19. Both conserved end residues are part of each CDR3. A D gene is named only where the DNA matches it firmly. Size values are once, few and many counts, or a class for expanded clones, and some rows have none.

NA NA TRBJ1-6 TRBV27 TGTGCCAGCAGTATGGGCAGGGCCAATTCACCCCTCCACTTT CASSMGRANSPLHF
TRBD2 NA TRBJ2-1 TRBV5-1 TGCGCCAGCAGCTTGCCGACTAGCGGGCGTAATGAGCAGTTCTTC CASSLPTSGRNEQFF
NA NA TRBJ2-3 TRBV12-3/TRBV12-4 TGTGCCAGCAGTGGACTTCTCACAGATACGCAGTATTTT CASSGLLTDTQYF
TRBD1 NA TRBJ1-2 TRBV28 TGTGCCAGCAGTATCCGGACAGGGACTGCGTCTAACTATGGCTACACCTTC CASSIRTGTASNYGYTF
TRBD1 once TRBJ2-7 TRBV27 TGTGCCAGCAGTCCCATCGACCCGGGACAGGGACCCTACGAGCAGTACTTC CASSPIDPGQGPYEQYF
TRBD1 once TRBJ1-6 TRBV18 TGTGCCAGCTCACCACGGGGGACAGGGACTAATTCACCCCTCCACTTT CASSPRGTGTNSPLHF
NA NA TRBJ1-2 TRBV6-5 TGTGCCAGCAGAGCACGCCAGGAGGGTGGCTACACCTTC CASRARQEGGYTF
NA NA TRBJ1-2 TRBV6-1 TGTGCCAGCAGTGAAGCGCTTCACAGGTCGGATAACTATGGCTACACCTTC CASSEALHRSDNYGYTF
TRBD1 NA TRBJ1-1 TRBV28 TGTGCCGTGCAGGGGGCCTTCATGAACACTGAAGCTTTCTTT CAVQGAFMNTEAFF
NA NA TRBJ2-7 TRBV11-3 TGTGCCAGCAGCTTAGGGCACTACGAGCAGTACTTC CASSLGHYEQYF
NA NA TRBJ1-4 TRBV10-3 TGTGCCATCAGTGAGTCGGCGACAGGTCTGAGCGAAAAACTGTTTTTT CAISESATGLSEKLFF
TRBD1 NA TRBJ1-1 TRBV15 TGTGCCACCAGCAGTCCCAACAGGGGTGGGACTGAAGCTTTCTTT CATSSPNRGGTEAFF
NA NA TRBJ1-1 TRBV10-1 TGCGCCAGCGCCCGGGGTCAGGAGGGTAAAGCTTTCTTT CASARGQEGKAFF
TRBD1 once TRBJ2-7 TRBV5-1 TGCGCCAGCAGCTTCTTCGGACAGGGCAACGTGTACGAGCAGTACTTC CASSFFGQGNVYEQYF
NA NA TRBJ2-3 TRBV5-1 TGCGCCAGCAGTAAGGACAGATACACAGATACGCAGTATTTT CASSKDRYTDTQYF
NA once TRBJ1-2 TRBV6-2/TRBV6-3 TGTGCCAGCAGCACGGGAACAGGGACTAACTATGGCTACACCTTC CASSTGTGTNYGYTF
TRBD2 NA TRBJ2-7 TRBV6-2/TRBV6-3 TGTGCCAGCAGTTCCCAGCGGGAGGGCCGCGAGCAGTACTTC CASSSQREGREQYF
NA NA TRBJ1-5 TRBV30 TGTGCCTGGAGTAATAGAGGATCAGACCAGCCCCAGCATTTT CAWSNRGSDQPQHF
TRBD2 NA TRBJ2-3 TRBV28 TGTGCCAGCAGTTTACTAGCGGGGGGGCGTGATACGCAGTATTTT CASSLLAGGRDTQYF
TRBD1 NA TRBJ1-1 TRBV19 TGTGCCAGTAGTCCGAGACAGGGGCTACTGAACACTGAAGCTTTCTTT CASSPRQGLLNTEAFF
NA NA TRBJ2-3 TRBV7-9 TGTGCCAGCAGCCCAGGGGATCAATTCACAGATACGCAGTATTTT CASSPGDQFTDTQYF
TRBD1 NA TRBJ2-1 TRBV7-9 TGTGCCAGCAGCCCACAGGGGGGTTATGAGCAGTTCTTC CASSPQGGYEQFF
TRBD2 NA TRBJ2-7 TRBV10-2 TGCGCCAGCAGAGGGACTAGCGGGTCCTACGAGCAGTACTTC CASRGTSGSYEQYF
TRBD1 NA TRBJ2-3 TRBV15 TGTGCCACCAGCAGTGGTGACAGGGGGACAGATACGCAGTATTTT CATSSGDRGTDTQYF
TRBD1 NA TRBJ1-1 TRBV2 TGTGCCAGCAGTCAGACAGGGTATATTACTGAAGCTTTCTTT CASSQTGYITEAFF
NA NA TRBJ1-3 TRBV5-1 TGCGCCAGCAGCTTTGGGACGGGGGATGGAAACACCATATATTTT CASSFGTGDGNTIYF
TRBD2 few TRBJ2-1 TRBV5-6 TGTGCCAGCAGCTCACCGACTAGCGGGAGGTCGGCGGGTGAGCAGTTCTTC CASSSPTSGRSAGEQFF
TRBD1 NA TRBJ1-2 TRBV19 TGTGCCAGTAGGGCAGGGGGTGGTGGCTATGGCTACACCTTC CASRAGGGGYGYTF
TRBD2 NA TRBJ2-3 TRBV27 TGTGCCAGCACTCAGCGGGGGACACCAATAAACACAGATACGCAGTATTTT CASTQRGTPINTDTQYF
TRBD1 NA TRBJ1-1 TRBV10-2 TGCGCCAGCAGTGAAGCAGGGGGAATACACACTGAAGCTTTCTTT CASSEAGGIHTEAFF
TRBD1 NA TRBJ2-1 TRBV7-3 TGTGCCAGCAGCTCAGGGGGCCCCAATGAGCAGTTCTTC CASSSGGPNEQFF
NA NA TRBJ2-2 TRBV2 TGTGCCAGCAGTGTTACAGGGTCGAACACCGGGGAGCTGTTTTTT CASSVTGSNTGELFF
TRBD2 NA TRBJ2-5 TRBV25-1 TGTGCCAGCAGTGAATTTGGCGTCGGGGGGGCCTGGGAGACCCAGTACTTC CASSEFGVGGAWETQYF
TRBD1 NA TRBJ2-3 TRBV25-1 TGTGCCAGTGGACAGGGTAGAACTGGCACAGATACGCAGTATTTT CASGQGRTGTDTQYF
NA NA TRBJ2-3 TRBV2 TGTGCCAGCCTTTGGGGCTCTAGCACAGATACGCAGTATTTT CASLWGSSTDTQYF
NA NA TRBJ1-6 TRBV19 TGTGCCAGTAGTACACAGGGTAAGAATTCACCCCTCCACTTT CASSTQGKNSPLHF
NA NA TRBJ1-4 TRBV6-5 TGTGCCAGCAGTTCAGAAACAACTAATGAAAAACTGTTTTTT CASSSETTNEKLFF
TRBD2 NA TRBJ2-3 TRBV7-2 TGTGCCAGCAGCTTAGCGCCAGCGGGGGCCACAGATACGCAGTATTTT CASSLAPAGATDTQYF
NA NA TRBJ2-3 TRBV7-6 TGTGCCAGCAGCTTAAGTATCAGGGGGGCCACAGATACGCAGTATTTT CASSLSIRGATDTQYF
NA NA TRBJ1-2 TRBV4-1 TGCGCCAGCAGCCAAGATATGAACAGCGGATACTATGGCTACACCTTC CASSQDMNSGYYGYTF
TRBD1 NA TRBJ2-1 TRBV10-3 TGTGCCATCAGTGAGTATCAGACAGGGGGCAATGAGCAGTTCTTC CAISEYQTGGNEQFF
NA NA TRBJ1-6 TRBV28 TGTGCCAGCAGTAAAGCAGGGTTAAGTTCACCCCTCCACTTT CASSKAGLSSPLHF
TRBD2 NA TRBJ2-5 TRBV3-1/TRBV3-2 TGTGCCAGCAGCCTTTGGTCCGAGCGGGGGGGACAAGAGACCCAGTACTTC CASSLWSERGGQETQYF
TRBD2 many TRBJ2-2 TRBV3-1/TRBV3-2 TGTGCCAGCAGCCGGCTAGCGGGGGGCACCGGGGAGCTGTTTTTT CASSRLAGGTGELFF
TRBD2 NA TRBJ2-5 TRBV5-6 TGTGCCAGCAGCTTGGCCTCGGGGACTAGCGGGGGAGAGACCCAGTACTTC CASSLASGTSGGETQYF
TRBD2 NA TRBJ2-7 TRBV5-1 TGCGCCAGCAGCTCGGGACCCTCTGTTACGGGGGGCTACGAGCAGTACTTC CASSSGPSVTGGYEQYF
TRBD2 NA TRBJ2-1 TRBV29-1 TGCAGCTCGGGGGGGAGCCCCTACAATGAGCAGTTCTTC CSSGGSPYNEQFF
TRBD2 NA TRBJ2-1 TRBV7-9 TGTGCCAGCAGCTTCGGGGACTATTCTTCCAATGAGCAGTTCTTC CASSFGDYSSNEQFF
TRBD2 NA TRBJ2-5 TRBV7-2 TGTGCCAGCAGCTTACCAGCGGGAGGGTTAGAGACCCAGTACTTC CASSLPAGGLETQYF
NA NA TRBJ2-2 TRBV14 TGTGCCAGCAGCCCCGCGGCCGGGGAGCTGTTTTTT CASSPAAGELFF
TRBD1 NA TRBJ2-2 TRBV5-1 TGCGCCAGCAGTAGCGACGGACAGGGGAAGACCGGGGAGCTGTTTTTT CASSSDGQGKTGELFF
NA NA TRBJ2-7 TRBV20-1 TGCAGTGCCAGTGGCGGCGCTACAACCTACGAGCAGTACTTC CSASGGATTYEQYF
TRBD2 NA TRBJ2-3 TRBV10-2 TGCGCCACCCAGAAGCTAGCGGGGAGGGAAGATACGCAGTATTTT CATQKLAGREDTQYF
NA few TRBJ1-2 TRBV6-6 TGTGCCAGCAGGGACCGGGAACAGGGTCCCTATGGCTACACCTTC CASRDREQGPYGYTF
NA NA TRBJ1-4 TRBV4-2 TGTGCCAGCAGCCAAGACCCTACAGGGCCTAATGAAAAACTGTTTTTT CASSQDPTGPNEKLFF
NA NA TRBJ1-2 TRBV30 TGTGCCTGGAGCGAACAGGGCTTTGGAGGCTACACCTTC CAWSEQGFGGYTF
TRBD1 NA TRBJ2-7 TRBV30 TGTGCCTGGTCACCGAGGGGGCTCCCCTACGAGCAGTACTTC CAWSPRGLPYEQYF